This T cell receptor beta chain was observed in a study of T cells expressing NK-cell markers. Study-wide findings and caveats: About 1.0-8% of CD8+ T cells in over 5 donors belonged to dominant NKG2C+ clonotypes. Uncertainty persisted over the HCMV specificity of expanded NKG2C+ T cell clones. Also leading the CD3+CD56-NKG2C+ fraction in a handful of donors were these clonotypes.

Making the TCR beta cDNA relied on 5'RACE template switching with UMIs. TCRdb re-analyzed the 5' RACE reads; it lists each CDR3 protein once, without DNA. The sample has about 380,000 distinct CDR3 sequences. CDR3 length: 14 amino acids. Germline CDR1 reads MNHNS; CDR2 reads SASEGT. Note on this clonotype: The antigen is unknown.

The source of this sequence is a man aged 18 to 69 in good health. The sequenced sample was blood T cells: a sorted CD56 or NKG2C T cell subset, CD4+ or CD8+ T cells, or bulk PBMC T cells (not recorded which). This rearrangement joins TRBV6-1 to TRBJ1-1; TCRdb reports TRBD1, a call that lacks DNA to check it against. The CDR3 is CAGADNSGRTEAFF.